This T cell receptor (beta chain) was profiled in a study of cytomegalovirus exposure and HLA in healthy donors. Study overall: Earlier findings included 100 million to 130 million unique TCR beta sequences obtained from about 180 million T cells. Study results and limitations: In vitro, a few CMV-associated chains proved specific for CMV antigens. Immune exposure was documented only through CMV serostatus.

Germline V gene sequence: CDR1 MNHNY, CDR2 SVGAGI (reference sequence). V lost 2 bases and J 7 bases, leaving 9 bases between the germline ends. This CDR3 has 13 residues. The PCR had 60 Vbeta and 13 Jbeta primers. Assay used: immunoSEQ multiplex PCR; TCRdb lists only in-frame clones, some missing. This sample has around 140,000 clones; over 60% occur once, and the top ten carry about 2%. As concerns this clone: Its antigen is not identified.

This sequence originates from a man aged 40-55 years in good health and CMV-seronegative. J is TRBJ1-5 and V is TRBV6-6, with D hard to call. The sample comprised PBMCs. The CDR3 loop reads CASSYTPGQPQHF. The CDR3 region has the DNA TGTGCCAGCAGTTACACCCCGGGACAGCCCCAGCATTTT.